These 18 T cell receptor beta chains came from one sample sequenced in a study of blood T cells in healthy people across ages. With a J-beta primer mix and a sample-barcoded 5' primer, a second PCR ran roughly 6 to 11 cycles. MiXCR was run by TCRdb on the 5' RACE reads, yielding one entry per CDR3 protein. The sample carries about 1.5 million distinct CDR3 sequences, 35% to 45% recorded once. What was sequenced was blood. The receptors shown here come from a woman younger than 30 in good health.

This clonotype was seen at least ten times. The chain links TRBV27 to TRBJ1-2, with D unclear. CDR1 MNHEY and CDR2 SMNVEV come from the germline V gene (reference sequence). V dropped 6 bases and J dropped 4 bases, with 9 bases sitting between them. The CDR3 length is 12 residues. CDR3 loop: CASSLNGYGYTF. The CDR3 DNA reads as TGTGCCAGCAGCTTAAATGGCTATGGCTACACCTTC.

The chain combines TRBV20-1 with TRBJ2-3, with 11 bases that match TRBD2. Germline V gene data show CDR1 as DFQATT and CDR2 as SNEGSKA (reference sequence). This CDR3 has 17 residues. V lost 0 bases, J lost 3 bases, and 8 bases stayed unmatched. CDR3 sequence (DNA): TGCAGTGCTAGAGACCTATCGACTAGCGGGGCTACAGATACGCAGTATTTT. Translating gives CSARDLSTSGATDTQYF.

This clonotype occurred a few times. This chain links TRBV7-9 with TRBJ2-3; D is ambiguous. V was clipped by 2 bases and J by 1 base, with 7 bases between them. The CDR3 is made up of 14 amino acids. Per the germline V gene, CDR1 is SEHNR and CDR2 is FQNEAQ (reference sequence). The CDR3 reads CASSLRLRTDTQYF. CDR3 DNA sequence: TGTGCCAGCAGCTTAAGGCTGCGCACAGATACGCAGTATTTT.

This clonotype was observed a few times. CDR3 sequence (DNA): TGCAGTGCTAGAGATATAAGTAGCTCCTACAATGAGCAGTTCTTC. Protein product: CSARDISSSYNEQFF. The chain joins TRBV20-1 to TRBJ2-1; D remains unclear. With 0 bases removed from V and 0 bases from J, the gap between germline ends came to 9 bases. The CDR3 contains 15 residues. Per germline, CDR1 DFQATT and CDR2 SNEGSKA (reference sequence).

The sample holds one count of this clonotype. The V gene is TRBV7-9, the J gene TRBJ1-1, with D possibly being TRBD1 (5 bases). The CDR3 has 13 amino acids. Germline assignment: CDR1 SEHNR and CDR2 FQNEAQ (reference sequence). Trimming shortened V by 3 bases and J by 7 bases, and 12 bases separated the two germline ends. The CDR3: CASSFEVGVEAFF. CDR3 bases: TGTGCCAGCAGCTTTGAGGTGGGGGTTGAAGCTTTCTTT.

This rearrangement joins TRBV27 to TRBJ2-1, with 8 positions matching TRBD2. V dropped 3 bases and J dropped 3; count of bases not matched to a gene: 4. Germline CDR1 MNHEY, CDR2 SMNVEV (reference sequence). The CDR3 is 15 residues long. CDR3 nucleotide sequence: TGTGCCAGCAGTTTTGTTGGGACTAGCTACAATGAGCAGTTCTTC. Protein sequence: CASSFVGTSYNEQFF.

This rearrangement joins TRBV12-3 or TRBV12-4 to TRBJ1-2, with D perhaps matching TRBD1 (6 bases). The length of the CDR3 is 14 residues. V lost 3 bases, J lost 7 bases, and 15 bases lay in between. The CDR3 loop is CASSFSQGRGGYTF. Here the CDR3 DNA reads TGTGCCAGCAGTTTCTCCCAGGGGCGCGGTGGCTACACCTTC.

The rearrangement links TRBV7-9 to TRBJ1-2, with 9 bases matching TRBD1. With 2 bases clipped from V and 0 bases from J, the junction kept 4 bases outside the gene matches. The CDR3 extends over 16 amino acids. Germline V CDR1 and CDR2: SEHNR, FQNEAQ (reference sequence). The CDR3 sequence: CASSLLGQGSNYGYTF. The CDR3 DNA follows: TGTGCCAGCAGCTTACTGGGACAGGGTTCTAACTATGGCTACACCTTC.

The chain recombines TRBV7-9 with TRBJ2-5, with D possibly TRBD1 on 6 matching bases. CDR3 length equals 16 residues. Germline CDR1 and CDR2: SEHNR and FQNEAQ (reference sequence). V was cut by 5 bases and J by 0 bases, with 16 bases left in between. The CDR3 bases are TGTGCCAGCAGCCCACGACAGGAAAGCTACCAAGAGACCCAGTACTTC. Its protein product is CASSPRQESYQETQYF.

This clonotype occurred once. The chain links TRBV10-3 to TRBJ1-2; D is unclear. CDR1 is ENHRY, CDR2 SYGVKD, per germline. Trimming removed 6 bases at V and 7 bases at J, with 6 bases between. The CDR3 spans 10 residues. As DNA, the CDR3 is TGTGCCATCAGGAGAAGTGGCTACACCTTC. Its translation: CAIRRSGYTF.

This rearrangement joins TRBV6-6 to TRBJ1-2; 10 positions match TRBD1. The V and J ends lost 5 bases and 4 bases, in that order; junction bases with no gene match: 4. CDR1 MNHNY and CDR2 SVGAGI come from the germline V gene (reference sequence). This CDR3 contains 14 residues. CDR3 sequence: CASSKDRGSYGYTF. DNA for the CDR3: TGTGCCAGCAGTAAGGACAGGGGGAGCTATGGCTACACCTTC.

The V gene is TRBV20-1, the J gene TRBJ1-4; 9 positions match TRBD1. The germline CDR1 and CDR2 sequences are DFQATT and SNEGSKA (reference sequence). The CDR3 runs to 13 residues. Trimming at V came to 6 bases and at J to 7 bases, leaving 6 bases not matched to a gene. The CDR3, as DNA: TGCAGTGCCAGGACAGGGGTGCCTGAAAAACTGTTTTTT. Its protein product is CSARTGVPEKLFF.

The chain employs TRBV19 and TRBJ2-1, with a possible D match to TRBD2 (5 bases). V gave up 7 bases and J gave up 5 bases, with 12 bases separating them. The CDR3 loop spans 13 amino acids. The V gene's germline CDR1 is LNHDA and CDR2 SQIVND (reference sequence). The DNA of the CDR3 is TGTGCCAGTACCCCAGCGGTTAACAATGAGCAGTTCTTC. It is translated as CASTPAVNNEQFF.

This clonotype was observed a handful of times. The chain employs TRBV7-2 and TRBJ2-1; D gene ambiguous. The CDR3 sequence is 13 residues long. V dropped 9 bases and J dropped 4 bases, with 13 bases sitting between them. Per the germline V gene, CDR1 is SGHTA and CDR2 is FQGNSA. The DNA of the CDR3 is TGTGCCAGTTGCCCTAAAAGATACAATGAGCAGTTCTTC. The encoded protein is CASCPKRYNEQFF.

The chain employs TRBV6-5 and TRBJ2-7; TRBD1 is a possible D gene (5 bases). Trimming pared 6 bases from V and 3 bases from J, leaving 12 bases between. Germline V gives CDR1 MNHEY, CDR2 SVGAGI. This CDR3 comprises 13 residues. The CDR3 reads CASRKDTYYEQYF. CDR3 nucleotides: TGTGCCAGCAGAAAGGACACCTACTACGAGCAGTACTTC.

This clonotype was seen only once. V usage is TRBV15 and J usage is TRBJ1-5, with unresolved D. CDR3 length equals 13 residues. From germline, CDR1 is LNHNV and CDR2 YYDKDF (reference sequence). V was cut by 6 bases and J by 0 bases, with 6 bases left in between. The chain's CDR3 is CATRRNSNQPQHF. In DNA, the CDR3 is TGTGCCACCAGGAGAAATAGCAATCAGCCCCAGCATTTT. The variable domain in full, with the rest retrieved from reference TRBV15 and TRBJ1-5, is DAMVIQNPRYQVTQFGKPVTLSCSQTLNHNVMYWYQQKSSQAPKLLFHYYDKDFNNEADTPDNFQSRRPNTSFCFLDIRSPGLGDTAMYLCATRRNSNQPQHFGDGTRLSIL.

This rearrangement joins TRBV7-6 to TRBJ2-3, with TRBD1 matching over 9 bases. The trim removed 3 bases at V and 3 bases at J, leaving 7 bases unmatched. Germline V gene data show CDR1 as SGHVS and CDR2 as FNYEAQ. The CDR3 length is 16 residues. CDR3 bases: TGTGCCAGCAGCTTTCCACCGGACAGGGGTACAGATACGCAGTATTTT. Encoded protein: CASSFPPDRGTDTQYF.

This rearrangement joins TRBV4-1 to TRBJ2-7; TRBD1 agrees at 8 bases. From germline, CDR1 is MGHRA and CDR2 YSYEKL. Trimming removed 0 bases from V and 7 bases from J; junction bases left unmatched: 14. This CDR3 has 17 residues. CDR3 coding DNA: TGCGCCAGCAGCCAAGATAGAACCTGGACAGGGCTGGGAGAGCAGTACTTC. Its translation: CASSQDRTWTGLGEQYF.